The 17 T cell receptor beta chains below come from one sample, sequenced in a study of CD8 T cells in ankylosing spondylitis. The study's findings and limits: For ankylosing spondylitis blood, a TCR beta motif of 7 or 8 highly homologous variants appeared characteristic.

For these TCRs, the target antigens are not known. In TCRdb, the 5' RACE reads were re-called with MiXCR into one record per CDR3 protein. Among more than 650,000 distinct CDR3 sequences listed, 12% were seen once. The sequenced sample was blood, either unsorted or a sorted T cell fraction (not recorded which). Source of these receptors: a male donor with ankylosing spondylitis.

This clonotype was seen at least ten times. The chain uses TRBV7-2 and TRBJ1-1, with TRBD1 matching 7 bases. V was pared by 1 base and J by 5 bases, with 7 bases of the junction left unmatched. In germline, CDR1 is SGHTA, CDR2 FQGNSA. This CDR3 spans 15 amino acids. DNA for the CDR3: TGTGCCAGCAGCTTAGTTGGGCAGGGGGGTACTGAAGCTTTCTTT. Its translation is CASSLVGQGGTEAFF.

V is TRBV5-1 and J is TRBJ2-5; D possibly corresponds to TRBD1 (6 bases). The CDR3 sequence is 16 residues long. V lost 4 bases to trimming and J lost 0 bases, with 16 bases between them. Germline V lookup: CDR1 SGHRS, CDR2 YFSETQ. CDR3 sequence: CASSPVWGRDQETQYF. As DNA, the CDR3 is TGCGCCAGCAGCCCGGTGTGGGGGCGCGACCAAGAGACCCAGTACTTC.

This clonotype was seen repeatedly, ten times or more. The V call is TRBV29-1, the J call TRBJ2-3; tentative D call: TRBD2 (5 bases). V was shortened by 6 bases and J by 3 bases, with 19 bases between the two germline ends. This CDR3 has 15 amino acids. Germline V gene lookup returns CDR1 SQVTM and CDR2 ANQGSEA. As DNA, the CDR3 is TGCAGCGTAGGAACCGGCGCGGGTCGGACAGATACGCAGTATTTT. Its protein product is CSVGTGAGRTDTQYF.

The rearrangement joins TRBV7-8 to TRBJ2-7, with D unclear. CDR1 and CDR2 (germline): SGHVS, FQNEAQ. CDR3 length equals 13 residues. V lost 8 bases to trimming and J lost 2 bases, with 13 bases between them. CDR3 DNA: TGTGCCAGCTCACCCGACCTTGCCTACGAGCAGTACTTC. It specifies CASSPDLAYEQYF.

The chain recombines TRBV9 with TRBJ2-5; D perhaps matches TRBD2 (7 bases). Trimming pared 0 bases from V and 0 bases from J, leaving 12 bases between. CDR1 is SGDLS and CDR2 is YYNGEE in the germline V gene. The CDR3 runs to 16 residues. This chain's CDR3 is CASSVGGGAYQETQYF. DNA of the CDR3: TGTGCCAGCAGCGTAGGAGGGGGGGCGTACCAAGAGACCCAGTACTTC.

This clonotype was found a few times. The chain is built from TRBV6-1 and TRBJ1-2, with 9 bases identical to TRBD1. The J segment lost 8 bases and the V segment lost 9 bases, leaving 13 bases of the junction unmatched. The germline CDR1 and CDR2 sequences are MNHNS and SASEGT. CDR3 length: 14 amino acids. The CDR3 sequence is CASLQGAREEGYTF. The CDR3 DNA reads as TGTGCCAGTCTACAGGGGGCGAGAGAAGAGGGCTACACCTTC.

CDR3 bases: TGTGCCAGCAGTTACTCGCGGGCCACCACAGATACGCAGTATTTT. Residues: CASSYSRATTDTQYF. The chain is built from TRBV6-5 and TRBJ2-3, with D maybe TRBD2 (5 bases). Trimming stripped 0 bases from V and 2 bases from J, with 9 bases between. CDR3 length: 15 amino acids. Germline V gene lookup returns CDR1 MNHEY and CDR2 SVGAGI.

This clonotype was seen repeatedly, ten times or more. The chain combines TRBV7-9 with TRBJ1-1; D might be TRBD1 (6 bases). Germline loops: CDR1 SEHNR, CDR2 FQNEAQ (reference sequence). Trimming took 6 bases from V and 0 from J, leaving 14 bases between them. The CDR3 contains 15 residues. The CDR3 DNA reads as TGTGCCAGCAGTTTACTCGGACAGATGAACACTGAAGCTTTCTTT. Amino acid sequence: CASSLLGQMNTEAFF.

The J gene is TRBJ2-5, the V gene TRBV20-1; D is unresolved. CDR1 DFQATT and CDR2 SNEGSKA come from the germline V gene (reference sequence). The CDR3 consists of 13 residues. The germline V and J ends were trimmed by 2 bases and 1 base, with 8 bases remaining between them. CDR3 sequence: CSARRDIQETQYF. In DNA, the CDR3 is TGCAGTGCTAGAAGAGACATCCAAGAGACCCAGTACTTC.

The CDR3 protein is CSVVPPGQQAFF. The CDR3, as DNA: TGCAGTGTCGTGCCCCCGGGACAGCAAGCTTTCTTT. V gene TRBV20-1 combines with J gene TRBJ1-1, with TRBD1 matching 7 bases. From germline, CDR1 is DFQATT and CDR2 SNEGSKA (reference sequence). Trimming took 7 bases from V and 9 from J; bases not matched to a gene: 11. The CDR3 extends over 12 amino acids.

This clonotype has only a few counts. This chain joins TRBV5-1 and TRBJ2-1, with 9 bases matching TRBD2. The CDR3 is 15 residues long. Trimming cost V 4 bases and J 7 bases; bases outside gene matches: 9. Germline V gene sequence: CDR1 SGHRS, CDR2 YFSETQ. DNA of the CDR3: TGCGCCAGCAGCCCCCGGGGTAGCGGGAGTAATGAGCAGTTCTTC. Translated, it gives CASSPRGSGSNEQFF. Full variable domain (missing parts from reference TRBV5-1 and TRBJ2-1): KAGVTQTPRYLIKTRGQQVTLSCSPISGHRSVSWYQQTPGQGLQFLFEYFSETQRNKGNFPGRFSGRQFSNSRSEMNVSTLELGDSALYLCASSPRGSGSNEQFFGPGTRLTVL.

In its sample, this clonotype was seen a few times. The chain combines TRBV29-1 with TRBJ1-4; 11 nucleotides agree with TRBD1. In germline, CDR1 is SQVTM, CDR2 ANQGSEA. V gave up 6 bases and J gave up 7 bases; unmatched junction bases: 7. The CDR3 covers 14 residues. This chain's CDR3 is CSVNAGTGGEKLFF. Here the CDR3 DNA reads TGCAGCGTAAACGCCGGGACAGGGGGTGAAAAACTGTTTTTT.

This clonotype was picked up many times. The chain couples TRBV20-1 to TRBJ2-1; 8 bases line up with TRBD2. The CDR3 has 15 residues. The germline CDR1 and CDR2 sequences are DFQATT and SNEGSKA (reference sequence). V shed 5 bases and J 4 bases; nucleotides not matched to a gene: 10. CDR3 in DNA: TGCAGTGCTCCCAGATTAGCGGGGTGGTACAATGAGCAGTTCTTC. As protein: CSAPRLAGWYNEQFF.

This clonotype has just a few counts. The chain carries TRBV7-2 and TRBJ2-5; D not certain. This CDR3 contains 14 residues. CDR1 SGHTA and CDR2 FQGNSA come from the germline V gene. V lost 5 bases, J lost 5 bases, and 15 bases lay in between. The CDR3 DNA follows: TGTGCCAGCAGCAGATCCGGCCCCGGGGAGACCCAGTACTTC. Translated, it gives CASSRSGPGETQYF.

This clonotype was picked up a small number of times. The chain combines TRBV12-3 or TRBV12-4 with TRBJ1-1; 7 bases fit TRBD1. J gave up 5 bases and V 6 bases, and 6 bases lay outside the gene matches. The CDR3 sequence is 13 residues long. This CDR3 is CASSRDSMTEAFF. The CDR3 bases are TGTGCCAGCAGCAGGGACAGTATGACTGAAGCTTTCTTT.

This clonotype has a handful of counts. This chain connects TRBV12-5 to TRBJ1-1; TRBD1 matches at 10 bases. This CDR3 contains 11 residues. V was clipped by 4 bases and J by 13 bases; unmatched bases: 3. The V gene's germline CDR1 is LGHNT and CDR2 FRNRAP. Here the CDR3 reads CASGWGTGVFF. In DNA, the CDR3 is TGTGCTAGTGGTTGGGGGACAGGGGTTTTCTTT.

This clonotype showed up just a few times. This chain links TRBV6-5 with TRBJ1-5, with 9 nucleotides matching TRBD1. V dropped 2 bases and J dropped 11; count of bases not matched to a gene: 4. The CDR3 extends over 13 amino acids. Germline CDR1 reads MNHEY; CDR2 reads SVGAGI. CDR3 DNA: TGTGCCAGCAGTTACCTTCGGACAGGGGCCCAGCATTTT. It translates to CASSYLRTGAQHF.